Given below is one T cell receptor (beta chain) in context. Its antigen is as yet unknown. The sample originates from a study of CD8 T cells in ankylosing spondylitis. 5'-RACE, quantitative and with molecular barcodes, yielded the TCR beta libraries. TCRdb re-derived calls from the 5' RACE reads in MiXCR, one entry per CDR3 protein. The repertoire holds roughly 450,000 distinct CDR3 sequences, with 20% to 30% as singletons. Study-level points and caveats: According to the report, clones linked to the disease were significantly enriched in matched synovial fluid samples taken from ankylosing spondylitis patients. Eight or nine highly homologous variants made up a TCR beta motif that seemed to typify ankylosing spondylitis blood.

The CDR3 covers 14 residues. Germline CDR1 is SNHLY and CDR2 is FYNNEI. V dropped 7 bases and J dropped 8; count of bases not matched to a gene: 9. The chain uses TRBV2 and TRBJ1-4; 8 nucleotides align to TRBD1. Sequenced sample: blood, either unsorted or a sorted T cell fraction (not recorded which). The receptor's source is a male donor with ankylosing spondylitis. In DNA, the CDR3 is TGTGCCAGCACCCTGACAGGGGTGGGGGAAAAACTGTTTTTT. Encoded protein: CASTLTGVGEKLFF.